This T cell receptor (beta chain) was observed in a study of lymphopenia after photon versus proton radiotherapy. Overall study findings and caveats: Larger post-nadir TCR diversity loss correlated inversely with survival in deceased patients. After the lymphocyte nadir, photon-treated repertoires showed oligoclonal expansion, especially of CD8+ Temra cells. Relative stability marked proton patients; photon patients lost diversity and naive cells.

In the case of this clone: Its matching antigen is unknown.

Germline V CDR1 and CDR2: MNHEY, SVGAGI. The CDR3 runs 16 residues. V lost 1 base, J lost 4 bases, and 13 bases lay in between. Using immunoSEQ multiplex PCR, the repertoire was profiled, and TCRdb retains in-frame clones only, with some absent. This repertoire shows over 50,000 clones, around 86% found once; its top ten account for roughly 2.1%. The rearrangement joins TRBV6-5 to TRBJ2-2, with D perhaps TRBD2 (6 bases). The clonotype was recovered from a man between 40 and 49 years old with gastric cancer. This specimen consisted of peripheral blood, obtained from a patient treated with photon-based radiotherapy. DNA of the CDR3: TGTGCCAGCAGTTACTTAGAACTAGCAGTCACCGGGGAGCTGTTTTTT. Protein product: CASSYLELAVTGELFF.